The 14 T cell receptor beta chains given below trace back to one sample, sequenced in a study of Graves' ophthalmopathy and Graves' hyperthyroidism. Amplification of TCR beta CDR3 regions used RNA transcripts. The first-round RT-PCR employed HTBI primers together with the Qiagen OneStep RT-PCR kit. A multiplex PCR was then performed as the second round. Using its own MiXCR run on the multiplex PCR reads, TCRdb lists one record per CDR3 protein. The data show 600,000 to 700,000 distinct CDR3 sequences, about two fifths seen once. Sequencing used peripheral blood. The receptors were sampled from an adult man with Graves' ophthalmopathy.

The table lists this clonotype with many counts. The CDR3 nucleotides are TGTGCCAGCAGCTTAGATGGAGACTATGGCTACACCTTC. It codes for CASSLDGDYGYTF. The V and J genes are TRBV7-9 and TRBJ1-2; D gene uncertain. Germline loops: CDR1 SEHNR, CDR2 FQNEAQ (reference sequence). The CDR3 totals 13 residues. The ends were cut back, 1 base at V and 3 bases at J, with 6 bases in the middle.

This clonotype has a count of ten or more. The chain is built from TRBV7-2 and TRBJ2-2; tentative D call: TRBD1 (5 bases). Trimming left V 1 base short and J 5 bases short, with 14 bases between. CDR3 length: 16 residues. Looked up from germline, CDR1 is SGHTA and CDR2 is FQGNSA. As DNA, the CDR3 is TGTGCCAGCAGCTTAGGACGGCCAGGGTGGACCGGGGAGCTGTTTTTT. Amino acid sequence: CASSLGRPGWTGELFF.

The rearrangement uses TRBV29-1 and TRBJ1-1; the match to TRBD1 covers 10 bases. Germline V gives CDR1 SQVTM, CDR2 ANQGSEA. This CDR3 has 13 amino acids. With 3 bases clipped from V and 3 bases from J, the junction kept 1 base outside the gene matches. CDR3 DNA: TGCAGCGTTGACGGGACAGGGGACACTGAAGCTTTCTTT. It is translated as CSVDGTGDTEAFF.

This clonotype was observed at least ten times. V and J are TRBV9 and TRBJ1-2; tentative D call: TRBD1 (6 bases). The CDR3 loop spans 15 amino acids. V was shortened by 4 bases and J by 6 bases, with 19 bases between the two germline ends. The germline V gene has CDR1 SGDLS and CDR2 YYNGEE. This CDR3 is CASSYRDNLVDGYTF. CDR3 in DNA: TGTGCCAGCAGCTACCGGGACAACCTTGTGGATGGCTACACCTTC.

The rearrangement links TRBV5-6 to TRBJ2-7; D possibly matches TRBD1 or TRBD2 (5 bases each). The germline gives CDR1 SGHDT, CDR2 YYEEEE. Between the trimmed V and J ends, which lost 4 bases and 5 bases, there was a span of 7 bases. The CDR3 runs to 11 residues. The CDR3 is CASSGGHEQYF. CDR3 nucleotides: TGTGCCAGCAGCGGGGGACACGAGCAGTACTTC.

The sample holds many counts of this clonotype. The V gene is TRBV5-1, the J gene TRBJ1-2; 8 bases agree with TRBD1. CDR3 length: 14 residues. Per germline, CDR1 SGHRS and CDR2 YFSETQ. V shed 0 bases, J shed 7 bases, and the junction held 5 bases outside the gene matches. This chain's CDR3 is CASSLGGQVAGYTF. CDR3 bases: TGCGCCAGCAGCTTGGGGGGACAGGTCGCTGGCTACACCTTC.

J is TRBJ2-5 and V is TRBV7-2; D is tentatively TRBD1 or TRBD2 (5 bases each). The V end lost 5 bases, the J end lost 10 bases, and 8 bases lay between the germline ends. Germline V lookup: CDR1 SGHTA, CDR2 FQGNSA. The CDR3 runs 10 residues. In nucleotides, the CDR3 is TGTGCCAGCAGCGTGAGGGGCCAGTACTTC. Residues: CASSVRGQYF.

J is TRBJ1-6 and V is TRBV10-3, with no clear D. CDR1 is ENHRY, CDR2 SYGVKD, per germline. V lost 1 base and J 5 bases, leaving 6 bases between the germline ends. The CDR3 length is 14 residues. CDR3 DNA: TGTGCCATCAGTGAGTGGGAGGATAATTCACCCCTCCACTTT. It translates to CAISEWEDNSPLHF.

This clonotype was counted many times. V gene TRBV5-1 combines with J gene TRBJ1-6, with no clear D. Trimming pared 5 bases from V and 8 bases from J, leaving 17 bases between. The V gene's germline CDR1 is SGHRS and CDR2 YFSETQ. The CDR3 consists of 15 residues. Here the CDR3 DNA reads TGCGCCAGCAGAGGAGGAACAGCGGAGGATTCACCCCTCCACTTT. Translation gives CASRGGTAEDSPLHF.

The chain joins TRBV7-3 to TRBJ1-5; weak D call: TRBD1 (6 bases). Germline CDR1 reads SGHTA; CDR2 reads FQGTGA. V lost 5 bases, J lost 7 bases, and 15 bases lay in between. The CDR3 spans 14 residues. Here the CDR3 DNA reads TGTGCCAGCAGCCCCGACAGGAACAACCAGCCCCAGCATTTT. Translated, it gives CASSPDRNNQPQHF. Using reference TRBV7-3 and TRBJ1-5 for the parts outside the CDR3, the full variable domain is GAGVSQTPSNKVTEKGKYVELRCDPISGHTALYWYRQSLGQGPEFLIYFQGTGAADDSGLPNDRFFAVRPEGSVSTLKIQRTERGDSAVYLCASSPDRNNQPQHFGDGTRLSIL.

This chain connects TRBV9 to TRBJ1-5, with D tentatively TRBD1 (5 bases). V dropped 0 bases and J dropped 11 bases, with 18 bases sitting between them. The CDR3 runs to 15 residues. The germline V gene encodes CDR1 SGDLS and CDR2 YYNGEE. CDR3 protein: CASSVDLGAAGTQHF. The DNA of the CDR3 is TGTGCCAGCAGCGTAGATCTCGGGGCAGCAGGAACCCAGCATTTT.

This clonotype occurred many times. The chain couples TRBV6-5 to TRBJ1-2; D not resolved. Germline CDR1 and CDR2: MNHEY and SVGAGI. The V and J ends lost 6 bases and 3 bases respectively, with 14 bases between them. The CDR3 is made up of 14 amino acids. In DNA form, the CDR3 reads TGTGCCAGCAGAAAACGTAGGGTCGACTATGGCTACACCTTC. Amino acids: CASRKRRVDYGYTF.

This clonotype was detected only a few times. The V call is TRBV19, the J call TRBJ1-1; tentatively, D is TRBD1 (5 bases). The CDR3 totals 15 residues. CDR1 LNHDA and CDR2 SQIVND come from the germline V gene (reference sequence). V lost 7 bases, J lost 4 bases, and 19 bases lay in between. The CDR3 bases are TGTGCCAGTACGACAGACCTCTATCCCCGCACTGAAGCTTTCTTT. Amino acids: CASTTDLYPRTEAFF.

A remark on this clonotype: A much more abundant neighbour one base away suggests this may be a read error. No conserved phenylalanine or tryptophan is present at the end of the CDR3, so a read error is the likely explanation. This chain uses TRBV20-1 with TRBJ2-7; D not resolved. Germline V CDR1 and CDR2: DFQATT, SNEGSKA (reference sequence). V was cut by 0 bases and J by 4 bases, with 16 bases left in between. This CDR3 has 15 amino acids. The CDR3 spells CSARDVRRFPYEQYC. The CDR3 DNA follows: TGCAGTGCTAGAGATGTCCGGCGGTTTCCGTACGAGCAGTACTGC.